These T cell receptor beta chains were read from a single sample in a study of metastatic and nonmetastatic thyroid tumors. TCRdb re-called clones via MiXCR from the PCR reads. There are around 15,000 clones in the sample; almost 30% occur only once, and less than 5% lies in the top ten. The sequencing input was blood. These receptors were taken from a female donor with papillary thyroid cancer or a benign thyroid nodule (not recorded which). Some clones in this sample may be carry-over from other donors' samples. Each CDR3 is given with its conserved first and last residue. The D gene is left open where the match is weak. Expanded clones are given a class, and other clones once, few, many or no size at all.

TRBD2 | - | TRBJ2-1 | TRBV5-1 | CASSMALAGDLGEQFF | TGCGCCAGCAGCATGGCACTAGCGGGGGACCTGGGTGAGCAGTTCTTC
- | few | TRBJ1-1 | TRBV10-3 | CAISGGSGGHTEAFF | TGTGCCATCAGTGGGGGATCCGGGGGCCACACTGAAGCTTTCTTT
- | many | TRBJ1-1 | TRBV27 | CASSLTWTAEAFF | TGTGCCAGCAGTTTAACCTGGACGGCTGAAGCTTTCTTT
- | - | TRBJ2-2 | TRBV7-9 | CASSGAGAGELFF | TGTGCCAGCAGCGGAGCAGGGGCCGGGGAGCTGTTTTTT
- | once | TRBJ2-2 | TRBV4-1 | CASSTRTENTGELFF | TGCGCCAGCAGCACCCGGACAGAGAACACCGGGGAGCTGTTTTTT
- | many | TRBJ2-3 | TRBV9 | CASSVARSRSDTQYF | TGTGCCAGCAGCGTGGCCCGGAGTAGGTCAGATACGCAGTATTTT
- | many | TRBJ1-6 | TRBV6-4 | CASRGGGEDLWNSPLHF | TGTGCCAGCAGGGGGGGGGGGGAGGACCTTTGGAATTCACCCCTCCACTTT
- | medium-sized | TRBJ2-1 | TRBV6-1 | CASSGRYNEQFF | TGTGCCAGCAGCGGACGCTACAATGAGCAGTTCTTC
- | once | TRBJ2-5 | TRBV20-1 | CSASSGQETQYF | TGCAGTGCTAGCAGTGGGCAGGAGACCCAGTACTTC
- | many | TRBJ2-1 | TRBV18 | CASSRGLQGVYNEQFF | TGTGCCAGCTCACGGGGACTCCAAGGGGTCTACAATGAGCAGTTCTTC
- | - | TRBJ2-7 | TRBV20-1 | CSARESYGTYEQYF | TGCAGTGCTAGAGAAAGTTACGGTACCTACGAGCAGTACTTC
- | once | TRBJ2-3 | TRBV5-1 | CSSSLKLGGFTDTQYF | TGCTCCAGCAGCTTGAAACTAGGGGGATTCACTGATACGCAGTATTTT
- | medium-sized | TRBJ2-1 | TRBV7-9 | CASSLGWRTTQSDNEQFF | TGTGCCAGCAGCTTGGGGTGGAGGACTACCCAATCGGACAATGAGCAGTTCTTC
- | - | TRBJ2-3 | TRBV27 | CASSARTDTQYF | TGTGCCAGCAGTGCCCGCACAGATACGCAGTATTTT
- | - | TRBJ2-1 | TRBV7-3 | CASSLTGYNEQFF | TGTGCCAGCAGCTTAACAGGTTACAATGAGCAGTTCTTC
TRBD2 | few | TRBJ2-1 | TRBV6-1 | CASSGRANEQFF | TGTGCCAGTAGCGGGAGGGCAAATGAGCAGTTCTTC
- | medium-sized | TRBJ1-1 | TRBV9 | CASSDGPNTEAFF | TGTGCCAGCAGCGACGGTCCGAACACTGAAGCTTTCTTT
- | many | TRBJ2-1 | TRBV7-9 | CASSLGVEDNEQFF | TGTGCCAGCAGCTTAGGCGTGGAGGACAATGAGCAGTTCTTC
- | medium-sized | TRBJ2-7 | TRBV2 | CASIVGTYSYEQYF | TGTGCCAGCATCGTGGGGACATACTCCTACGAGCAGTACTTC
- | - | TRBJ2-7 | TRBV11-1 | CASSSPRGIFAYEQYF | TGTGCCAGCAGCTCCCCTAGGGGTATCTTTGCCTACGAGCAGTACTTC
- | few | TRBJ1-5 | TRBV24-1 | CATSDSNQPQHF | TGTGCCACCAGTGATTCAAATCAGCCCCAGCATTTT
- | - | TRBJ2-5 | TRBV30 | CAWSPPRGETQYF | TGTGCCTGGAGTCCTCCAAGGGGGGAGACCCAGTACTTC
- | - | TRBJ1-5 | TRBV7-2 | CASSLEKVEPQHF | TGTGCCAGCAGCTTAGAGAAAGTCGAGCCCCAGCATTTT
TRBD1 | - | TRBJ2-3 | TRBV6-1 | CASSEGQGVTQYF | TGTGCCAGCAGTGAGGGACAGGGGGTTACGCAGTATTTT
- | medium-sized | TRBJ1-2 | TRBV24-1 | CATSDGVKYGYTF | TGTGCCACCAGTGACGGTGTCAAGTATGGCTACACCTTC
TRBD1 | medium-sized | TRBJ1-6 | TRBV20-1 | CSAEAQGNSPLHF | TGCAGTGCCGAAGCACAGGGGAATTCACCCCTCCACTTT
TRBD1 | many | TRBJ2-6 | TRBV7-9 | CASRDRGSGANVLTF | TGTGCCAGCCGGGACAGAGGCTCTGGGGCCAACGTCCTGACTTTC
TRBD2 | - | TRBJ2-1 | TRBV30 | CAWREPGTSGRLFF | TGTGCCTGGAGAGAACCAGGGACTAGCGGGAGGCTCTTCTTC
- | medium-sized | TRBJ1-5 | TRBV24-1 | CATWRAYAIQPQHF | TGTGCCACCTGGCGGGCATATGCTATTCAGCCCCAGCATTTT
- | medium-sized | TRBJ2-1 | TRBV30 | CAWGGTLSYNEQFF | TGTGCCTGGGGTGGGACTCTCTCCTACAATGAGCAGTTCTTC
TRBD1 | many | TRBJ2-1 | TRBV24-1 | CATSPDRGYEQFF | TGTGCCACCTCCCCGGACAGGGGCTATGAGCAGTTCTTC
- | - | TRBJ2-3 | TRBV6-4 | CASSEGDGTDTQYF | TGTGCCAGCAGTGAGGGGGACGGCACAGATACGCAGTATTTT
TRBD1 | medium-sized | TRBJ1-2 | TRBV6-5 | CASSYVRTGGGYGYTF | TGTGCCAGCAGTTACGTCAGGACAGGGGGCGGTTATGGCTACACCTTC
TRBD1 | once | TRBJ1-4 | TRBV4-1 | CASSRSGAGQTEKLFF | TGCGCCAGCAGCAGAAGTGGGGCGGGACAGACCGAAAAACTGTTTTTT
TRBD1 | - | TRBJ2-2 | TRBV7-2 | CASSLAGTGGQGELFF | TGTGCCAGCAGCTTAGCCGGGACAGGGGGCCAGGGGGAGCTGTTTTTT
TRBD1 | - | TRBJ1-1 | TRBV12-3/TRBV12-4 | CASSPHRGVSTQALF | TGTGCCAGCAGTCCCCACAGGGGCGTGAGCACTCAAGCTTTATTT
- | - | TRBJ2-2 | TRBV10-3 | CAIRRDLSTGELFF | TGTGCCATCAGGAGGGACTTGAGCACCGGGGAGCTGTTTTTT
- | many | TRBJ2-5 | TRBV20-1 | CSARDERGGDETQYF | TGCAGTGCTAGAGATGAAAGGGGGGGCGACGAGACCCAGTACTTC
TRBD2 | - | TRBJ2-3 | TRBV11-3 | CASSLDVKSGRATDTQYF | TGTGCCAGCAGCTTAGATGTGAAGAGCGGGAGGGCCACAGATACGCAGTATTTT
- | - | TRBJ2-1 | TRBV11-2 | CASSRMYQRGDNEQFF | TGTGCCAGCAGCCGAATGTATCAGAGAGGGGACAATGAGCAGTTCTTC
- | many | TRBJ2-1 | TRBV4-1 | CASSRPGSYNEQFF | TGCGCCAGCAGCCGACCGGGGTCCTACAATGAGCAGTTCTTC
- | many | TRBJ2-2 | TRBV9 | CASSDGGPSTGELFF | TGTGCCAGCAGCGACGGAGGGCCTAGCACCGGGGAGCTGTTTTTT
- | - | TRBJ1-2 | TRBV20-1 | CSVSWDVYTF | TGCAGTGTGAGTTGGGATGTCTACACCTTC
TRBD1 | medium-sized | TRBJ2-7 | TRBV5-1 | CASSPTGGDPYEQYF | TGCGCCAGCAGTCCGACAGGGGGGGATCCCTACGAGCAGTACTTC
- | - | TRBJ2-3 | TRBV20-1 | CSAAWNTDTQYF | TGCAGTGCGGCCTGGAACACAGATACGCAGTATTTT
- | many | TRBJ2-4 | TRBV19 | CASSEGGSKNIQYF | TGTGCCAGTAGTGAGGGGGGTTCCAAAAACATTCAGTACTTC
- | medium-sized | TRBJ2-5 | TRBV20-1 | CSAREGAGAEETQYF | TGCAGTGCTAGAGAAGGGGCGGGGGCTGAGGAGACCCAGTACTTC
- | - | TRBJ1-1 | TRBV30 | CAWNLAQLNTEAFF | TGTGCCTGGAACTTAGCTCAGCTGAACACTGAAGCTTTCTTT
- | many | TRBJ1-1 | TRBV7-3 | CASGKAMNTEAFF | TGTGCCAGCGGTAAAGCGATGAACACTGAAGCTTTCTTT
- | medium-sized | TRBJ1-2 | TRBV6-5 | CASSYLPPRVNYGYTF | TGTGCCAGCAGTTACTTGCCACCCAGGGTTAACTATGGCTACACCTTC
TRBD1 | medium-sized | TRBJ1-2 | TRBV6-1 | CASSEITGTALYGYTF | TGTGCCAGCAGTGAAATTACCGGGACAGCCCTCTATGGCTACACCTTC
TRBD1 | medium-sized | TRBJ2-5 | TRBV4-1 | CASSQGQGGETQYF | TGCGCCAGCAGCCAAGGACAGGGGGGAGAGACCCAGTACTTC
- | - | TRBJ1-1 | TRBV12-3/TRBV12-4 | CASSTFTEAFF | TGTGCCAGCAGTACCTTTACTGAAGCTTTCTTT
TRBD1 | many | TRBJ2-5 | TRBV7-2 | CASSLSRQGIQETQYF | TGTGCCAGCAGCTTATCGAGACAGGGAATACAAGAGACCCAGTACTTC